A selection of T cell receptor beta chains follows, all from one sample in a study of T cell responses to AZD1222 COVID-19 vaccine. The assay was immunoSEQ multiplex PCR, and TCRdb's table has in-frame clones only and misses some. The sample shows about 220,000 clones, roughly 91% of them seen only once. The source material was peripheral blood, sampled on day 0 of MenACWY control vaccination. The receptors were sampled from an adult in good health. CDR3s include the opening cysteine and the closing phenylalanine or tryptophan. Fields, in order: V gene, D gene, clone size, J gene, CDR3 DNA, CDR3 protein. D genes are given only for firm matches. Only some rows state a clone size, as once, few, many or a class for expanded clones.

v_gene: TRBV5-6
d_gene: -
abundance: once
j_gene: TRBJ1-5
CDR3nt: TGTGCCAGCAGCTTATTTAGGTTAAGGACAGTACTTCAGCCCCAGCATTTT
CDR3aa: CASSLFRLRTVLQPQHF

v_gene: TRBV19
d_gene: -
abundance: -
j_gene: TRBJ1-2
CDR3nt: TGTGCCAGTAGTATTCTGAGTACCACTAACTATGGCTACACCTTC
CDR3aa: CASSILSTTNYGYTF

v_gene: TRBV5-8
d_gene: TRBD1
abundance: once
j_gene: TRBJ1-1
CDR3nt: TGTGCCAGCAGCTTGGGGACAGGGGGCTCAGCTTTCTTT
CDR3aa: CASSLGTGGSAFF

v_gene: TRBV3-1/TRBV3-2
d_gene: -
abundance: -
j_gene: TRBJ1-1
CDR3nt: TGTGCCAGCAGCCTCACAGGGCAAGCTTTCTTT
CDR3aa: CASSLTGQAFF

v_gene: TRBV5-1
d_gene: -
abundance: -
j_gene: TRBJ1-6
CDR3nt: TGCGCCAGCAGGGATCGGACGCTTAATTCACCCCTCCACTTT
CDR3aa: CASRDRTLNSPLHF

v_gene: TRBV9
d_gene: -
abundance: -
j_gene: TRBJ1-4
CDR3nt: TGTGCCAGCAGCCCGGGGGTGGCTAATGAAAAACTGTTTTTT
CDR3aa: CASSPGVANEKLFF

v_gene: TRBV7-2
d_gene: TRBD2
abundance: few
j_gene: TRBJ2-5
CDR3nt: TGTGCCAGCAGCTCCGCTCCGGGACTAGCTCCAGAGACCCAGTACTTC
CDR3aa: CASSSAPGLAPETQYF

v_gene: TRBV5-1
d_gene: TRBD1
abundance: -
j_gene: TRBJ1-1
CDR3nt: TGCGCCAGCAGCTTGGAGGGACAGGGCTGGTGGAACACTGAAGCTTTCTTT
CDR3aa: CASSLEGQGWWNTEAFF

v_gene: TRBV7-8
d_gene: -
abundance: once
j_gene: TRBJ2-1
CDR3nt: TGTGCCAGCACCCCCCCGTCAATAGGTGAGCAGTTCTTC
CDR3aa: CASTPPSIGEQFF

v_gene: TRBV5-4
d_gene: TRBD2
abundance: -
j_gene: TRBJ2-2
CDR3nt: TGTGCCAGCAGCTTAGGACTAGCGGGGGGGCAGAGCGGGGAGCTGTTTTTT
CDR3aa: CASSLGLAGGQSGELFF

v_gene: TRBV2
d_gene: -
abundance: -
j_gene: TRBJ1-3
CDR3nt: TGTGCCAGCAGTATACAGGGCACCTCTGGAAACACCATATATTTT
CDR3aa: CASSIQGTSGNTIYF

v_gene: TRBV5-4
d_gene: -
abundance: once
j_gene: TRBJ2-1
CDR3nt: TGTGCCAGCAGTCCGATGTCCGACGCCCTGTTGGCAATGGGGCAGTTCTTC
CDR3aa: CASSPMSDALLAMGQFF

v_gene: TRBV19
d_gene: -
abundance: -
j_gene: TRBJ1-2
CDR3nt: TGTGCCAGTAGTACCCCCGGGCTTAAAAACTATGGCTACACCTTC
CDR3aa: CASSTPGLKNYGYTF

v_gene: TRBV18
d_gene: -
abundance: -
j_gene: TRBJ2-1
CDR3nt: TGTGCCAGCTCACCACCCTCAGTTTCAGAGCAGTTCTTC
CDR3aa: CASSPPSVSEQFF

v_gene: TRBV19
d_gene: TRBD1
abundance: -
j_gene: TRBJ1-1
CDR3nt: TGTGCCAGTAGTATTATGACAGGGGAAACTGAAGCTTTCTTT
CDR3aa: CASSIMTGETEAFF

v_gene: TRBV10-3
d_gene: -
abundance: -
j_gene: TRBJ1-6
CDR3nt: TGTGCCATCAGTGGCCGAGAGGTCATGGCCCTCCACTTT
CDR3aa: CAISGREVMALHF

v_gene: TRBV5-1
d_gene: -
abundance: -
j_gene: TRBJ1-3
CDR3nt: TGCGCCAGCAGCTTGGTAAGTCAGTCTGGAAACACCATATATTTT
CDR3aa: CASSLVSQSGNTIYF

v_gene: TRBV5-5
d_gene: -
abundance: -
j_gene: TRBJ2-1
CDR3nt: TGTGCCAGCAGCTTGTCACCTTACAATGAGCAGTTCTTC
CDR3aa: CASSLSPYNEQFF

v_gene: TRBV7-2
d_gene: -
abundance: -
j_gene: TRBJ1-2
CDR3nt: TGTGCCAGCAGATCAGACTGGGTTGGGGGCTACACCTTC
CDR3aa: CASRSDWVGGYTF

v_gene: TRBV12-5
d_gene: -
abundance: -
j_gene: TRBJ2-1
CDR3nt: TGTGCTAGTGGCGCCGGTGGAGGTACGGAGCAGTTCTTC
CDR3aa: CASGAGGGTEQFF

v_gene: TRBV30
d_gene: -
abundance: -
j_gene: TRBJ1-1
CDR3nt: TGTGCCTGGAGTGGTATGACTGAAGCTTTCTTT
CDR3aa: CAWSGMTEAFF

v_gene: TRBV5-1
d_gene: -
abundance: -
j_gene: TRBJ1-2
CDR3nt: TGCGCCAGCAGCTTGGGGGACGCAAAGAACTATGGCTACACCTTC
CDR3aa: CASSLGDAKNYGYTF